This entry lists 22 T cell receptor beta chains sequenced from one sample in a study of neoadjuvant anti-PD-1 for oral cavity cancer. The method was immunoSEQ multiplex PCR; TCRdb's version includes in-frame clones alone and lacks a portion of them. The table lists about 15,000 clones, about 44% of them singletons. Time point meaning: after neoadjuvant nivolumab, at surgical resection. Sequencing was performed on tumor tissue, taken after nivolumab (anti-PD-1) treatment. These receptors came from a person aged 40-85 years with oral cavity squamous cell carcinoma.

V gene TRBV29-1 combines with J gene TRBJ2-5, with D perhaps matching TRBD2 (6 bases). CDR3 length: 14 residues. The V gene's germline CDR1 is SQVTM and CDR2 ANQGSEA. With 5 bases removed from V and 2 bases from J, the gap between germline ends came to 15 bases. For the CDR3, the DNA is TGCAGCGTTAAAGGGACTGGGGGACAAGAGACCCAGTACTTC. This sequence encodes CSVKGTGGQETQYF.

This rearrangement joins TRBV7-8 to TRBJ2-7; D is ambiguous. Germline-derived CDR1 and CDR2 are SGHVS and FQNEAQ. The CDR3 covers 13 residues. V lost 2 bases and J lost 6, with 11 bases in between. The CDR3 DNA reads as TGTGCCAGCAGCTTATCGGGTTGGCCCGAGCAGTACTTC. Translation: CASSLSGWPEQYF.

By its share, this clone is medium-sized (0.01 to 0.1%). The chain uses TRBV28 and TRBJ1-1; D perhaps matches TRBD1 (6 bases). Trimming pared 7 bases from V and 0 bases from J, leaving 15 bases between. There are 15 residues in the CDR3. Germline CDR1 and CDR2: MDHEN and SYDVKM. As DNA, the CDR3 is TGTGCCAGCACCGACTCCGGGACACTGAACACTGAAGCTTTCTTT. Its translation: CASTDSGTLNTEAFF.

Within the sample, this clone is medium-sized. The chain is built from TRBV7-2 and TRBJ1-2; 9 nucleotides line up with TRBD1. The CDR3 is 15 residues long. With V trimmed by 5 bases and J by 4 bases, 8 bases remained unmatched. Germline loops: CDR1 SGHTA, CDR2 FQGNSA. In DNA form, the CDR3 reads TGTGCCAGCAGCAAGGACAGGGGTTGGAGCTATGGCTACACCTTC. Residues: CASSKDRGWSYGYTF.

This clone was counted only a few times. The chain joins TRBV5-1 to TRBJ2-7, with D perhaps matching TRBD1 (6 bases). Between the trimmed V and J ends, which lost 0 bases and 7 bases, there was a span of 14 bases. This CDR3 is built from 14 residues. Germline assignment: CDR1 SGHRS and CDR2 YFSETQ. DNA for the CDR3: TGCGCCAGCAGCTTGGGGTCAGGGGACGGGGAGCAGTACTTC. It is translated as CASSLGSGDGEQYF.

This chain connects TRBV7-6 to TRBJ2-7, with D perhaps matching TRBD1 or TRBD2 (5 bases each). Per germline, CDR1 SGHVS and CDR2 FNYEAQ. V lost 6 bases and J lost 1, with 13 bases in between. The CDR3 is 14 residues long. The CDR3 loop reads CASSQVGPSYEQYF. The CDR3 nucleotides are TGTGCCAGCAGTCAGGTGGGACCTTCCTACGAGCAGTACTTC.

The rearrangement uses TRBV11-2 and TRBJ1-2, with D unclear. Per germline, CDR1 SGHAT and CDR2 FQNNGV. The CDR3 extends over 13 amino acids. The ends were cut back, 2 bases at V and 4 bases at J, with 8 bases in the middle. The CDR3 nucleotides read TGTGCCAGCAGCTTAATTTCAGGCTATGGCTACACCTTC. It codes for CASSLISGYGYTF.

The chain carries TRBV4-3 and TRBJ2-7; 8 nucleotides match TRBD2. V shed 2 bases, J shed 2 bases, and the junction held 8 bases outside the gene matches. This CDR3 comprises 16 residues. Germline lookup yields CDR1 LGHNA and CDR2 YSLEER. CDR3 bases: TGCGCCAGCAGCCAACTAAGCGGGGGTGCTACCTACGAGCAGTACTTC. Protein sequence: CASSQLSGGATYEQYF.

The rearrangement uses TRBV9 and TRBJ2-1, with 8 bases aligning to TRBD1. Germline loops: CDR1 SGDLS, CDR2 YYNGEE. With 6 bases clipped from V and 7 bases from J, the junction kept 9 bases outside the gene matches. This CDR3 has 14 residues. DNA of the CDR3: TGTGCCAGCACCGCGACAGGGGCTGAGAATGAGCAGTTCTTC. This encodes CASTATGAENEQFF.

V usage is TRBV11-2 and J usage is TRBJ1-1; D is unclear. Germline lookup yields CDR1 SGHAT and CDR2 FQNNGV. The V end was cut by 2 bases, the J end by 8 bases, with 12 bases between. This CDR3 region has 13 residues. The CDR3 DNA reads TGTGCCAGCAGCTTAATCGAGTCGGGGGAAGCTTTCTTT. Translation gives CASSLIESGEAFF.

This clone has more than one count but fewer than ten. The chain is built from TRBV6-1 and TRBJ2-5, with a tentative D call TRBD2 (5 bases). Germline values: CDR1 MNHNS, CDR2 SASEGT. V lost 10 bases and J 0 bases, leaving 15 bases between the germline ends. The CDR3 is 14 amino acids. The CDR3 region is CATIRELDQETQYF. The CDR3 nucleotides read TGTGCCACCATAAGGGAACTAGACCAAGAGACCCAGTACTTC.

The chain combines TRBV5-6 with TRBJ1-6, with 7 bases fitting TRBD1. The CDR3 sequence is 14 residues long. Losses at the gene ends were 4 bases for V and 6 bases for J; bases not matched to a gene: 4. Germline V gene sequence: CDR1 SGHDT, CDR2 YYEEEE. In DNA, the CDR3 is TGTGCCAGCAGCCGGGGACAGTTTAATTCACCCCTCCACTTT. This encodes CASSRGQFNSPLHF.

This clone was recorded a few times. The chain carries TRBV6-5 and TRBJ1-1; D is uncertain. V was shortened by 6 bases and J by 6 bases, with 17 bases between the two germline ends. CDR3 size: 14 residues. Looked up from germline, CDR1 is MNHEY and CDR2 is SVGAGI. This CDR3 is CASSPVERSPEAFF. Written as DNA, the CDR3 is TGTGCCAGCAGCCCCGTAGAGCGTTCCCCTGAAGCTTTCTTT.

V usage is TRBV11-2 and J usage is TRBJ2-3, with 7 nucleotides matching TRBD2. Trimming took 0 bases from V and 2 from J; bases not matched to a gene: 5. CDR1 and CDR2 from the germline V gene are SGHAT and FQNNGV. The CDR3 loop spans 16 amino acids. The CDR3 DNA reads as TGTGCCAGCAGCTTAGACGGACTAGGGAACACAGATACGCAGTATTTT. It encodes CASSLDGLGNTDTQYF. The entire variable domain, with the rest obtained from reference TRBV11-2 and TRBJ2-3, is as follows: EAGVAQSPRYKIIEKRQSVAFWCNPISGHATLYWYQQILGQGPKLLIQFQNNGVVDDSQLPKDRFSAERLKGVDSTLKIQPAKLEDSAVYLCASSLDGLGNTDTQYFGPGTRLTVL.

The genes are TRBV4-3 and TRBJ1-2; D is undetermined. V was shortened by 0 bases and J by 0 bases, with 11 bases between the two germline ends. Germline V gene data show CDR1 as LGHNA and CDR2 as YSLEER. The length of the CDR3 is 16 residues. This chain's CDR3 is CASSQDYGTSNYGYTF. For the CDR3, the DNA is TGCGCCAGCAGCCAAGATTACGGAACCTCTAACTATGGCTACACCTTC.

This clone was seen a few times. The J gene is TRBJ2-2, the V gene TRBV5-1; no firm D call. The germline V gene encodes CDR1 SGHRS and CDR2 YFSETQ. The V end lost 0 bases, the J end lost 6 bases, and 15 bases lay between the germline ends. This CDR3 has 16 amino acids. CDR3 sequence (DNA): TGCGCCAGCAGCTTGGGTGGCGCAGGCGCTTCCGGGGAGCTGTTTTTT. The encoded protein is CASSLGGAGASGELFF.

The CDR3 reads CASSPRQGGIYNSPLHF. DNA for the CDR3: TGTGCCAGCAGCCCGAGACAGGGGGGGATCTATAATTCACCCCTCCACTTT. The chain uses TRBV7-2 and TRBJ1-6; 9 bases map to TRBD1. The junction had 8 bases not matched to a gene; V was cut back by 5 bases and J by 3 bases. Germline V CDR1 and CDR2: SGHTA, FQGNSA. The CDR3 is 17 amino acids. Drawing the rest from reference TRBV7-2 and TRBJ1-6, the complete variable domain is GAGVSQSPSNKVTEKGKDVELRCDPISGHTALYWYRQSLGQGLEFLIYFQGNSAPDKSGLPSDRFSAERTGGSVSTLTIQRTQQEDSAVYLCASSPRQGGIYNSPLHFGNGTRLTVT.

The chain employs TRBV6-5 and TRBJ1-1; D unclear. The V end was cut by 2 bases, the J end by 3 bases, with 4 bases between. Germline lookup yields CDR1 MNHEY and CDR2 SVGAGI. The CDR3 is made up of 12 amino acids. Here the CDR3 reads CASSYGDTEAFF. The CDR3 bases are TGTGCCAGCAGTTACGGTGACACTGAAGCTTTCTTT.

The V call is TRBV7-2, the J call TRBJ1-2; 8 bases align to TRBD1. CDR3 length: 15 amino acids. CDR1 and CDR2 from the germline V gene are SGHTA and FQGNSA. The V and J ends lost 3 bases and 8 bases, in that order; junction bases with no gene match: 11. The CDR3 nucleotides are TGTGCCAGCAGCTTGACAGGGGCCTGGGAGGACGGCTACACCTTC. Translating it yields CASSLTGAWEDGYTF.

This clone came up a few times. The chain joins TRBV19 to TRBJ1-2; D is uncertain. The CDR3 contains 13 residues. Trimming removed 3 bases at V and 8 bases at J, with 13 bases between. The V gene's germline CDR1 is LNHDA and CDR2 SQIVND (reference sequence). The CDR3 sequence: CASSMVETAGYTF. The CDR3 nucleotides are TGTGCCAGTAGTATGGTTGAGACGGCGGGCTACACCTTC.

This clone has more than one count but fewer than ten. The chain is built from TRBV27 and TRBJ2-7, with a possible D match to TRBD1 (5 bases). V lost 7 bases to trimming and J lost 5 bases, with 18 bases between them. The CDR3 extends over 14 amino acids. Germline V gene sequence: CDR1 MNHEY, CDR2 SMNVEV (reference sequence). CDR3 loop: CASTSHRTVDEQYF. The CDR3 DNA sequence: TGTGCCAGCACCTCCCACAGGACCGTTGACGAGCAGTACTTC.

This clone has ten or more counts. The chain links TRBV5-6 to TRBJ2-2; maybe TRBD2 (5 bases). The CDR3 covers 14 residues. V dropped 3 bases and J dropped 4 bases, with 10 bases sitting between them. CDR1 and CDR2 (germline): SGHDT, YYEEEE. The DNA for the CDR3 is TGTGCCAGCAGCTACGGGATGGGCACCGGGGAGCTGTTTTTT. Translating it yields CASSYGMGTGELFF.